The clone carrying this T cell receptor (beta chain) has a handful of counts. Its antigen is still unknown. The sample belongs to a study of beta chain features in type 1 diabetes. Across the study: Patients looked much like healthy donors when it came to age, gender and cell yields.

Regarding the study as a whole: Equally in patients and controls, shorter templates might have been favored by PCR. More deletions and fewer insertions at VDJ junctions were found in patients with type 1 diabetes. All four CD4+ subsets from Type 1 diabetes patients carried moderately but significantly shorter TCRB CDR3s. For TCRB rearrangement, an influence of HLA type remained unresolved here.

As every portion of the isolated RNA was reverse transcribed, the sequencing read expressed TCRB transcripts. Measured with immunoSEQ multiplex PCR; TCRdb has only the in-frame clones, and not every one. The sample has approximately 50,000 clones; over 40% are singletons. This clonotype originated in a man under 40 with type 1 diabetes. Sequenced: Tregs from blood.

CDR3: CASSLKGQGLTEAFF. CDR3 sequence (DNA): TGTGCCAGCAGCCTTAAGGGACAGGGGCTGACTGAAGCTTTCTTT. The chain recombines TRBV11-2 with TRBJ1-1, with 10 bases that match TRBD1. V lost 5 bases and J lost 5; bases outside the gene matches: 8. Germline V gene data show CDR1 as SGHAT and CDR2 as FQNNGV. This CDR3 spans 15 amino acids.